One and the same sample provided the 13 T cell receptor beta chains below, sequenced in a study of T cells in Graves' hyperthyroidism and ophthalmopathy. TCR beta CDR3 sequences were amplified from RNA transcripts. The TCR CDR3 was amplified in a first-round RT-PCR using the HTBI primer set. MiXCR, run by TCRdb on the multiplex PCR reads, gives a single entry per CDR3 protein. Among some 770,000 distinct CDR3 sequences listed, over 15% were seen once. Sequenced material: blood. Receptor source: a young man with Graves' hyperthyroidism.

This clonotype was counted many times. This chain uses TRBV13 with TRBJ1-1; 8 nucleotides align to TRBD1. The V gene end was trimmed by 5 bases and the J gene end by 3 bases; junction bases not matched to a gene: 5. This CDR3 is 14 amino acids long. CDR1 is PRHDT and CDR2 is FYEKMQ in the germline V gene (reference sequence). CDR3 residues: CASSGAGGHTEAFF. CDR3 DNA: TGTGCCAGCAGCGGAGCAGGGGGCCACACTGAAGCTTTCTTT.

This clonotype was counted many times. J is TRBJ2-7 and V is TRBV28; D perhaps matches TRBD2 (5 bases). Germline values: CDR1 MDHEN, CDR2 SYDVKM. The CDR3 contains 13 residues. The germline V and J ends were trimmed by 5 bases and 6 bases, with 14 bases remaining between them. The CDR3, as DNA: TGTGCCAGCAGTCAGGCGGGCGGGCGCGAGCAGTACTTC. Its protein product is CASSQAGGREQYF.

As regards this clonotype: This may be a read error, as it is one base from a much larger clone. It is likely a read error, because the conserved phenylalanine at the end of the CDR3 is missing. This chain uses TRBV28 with TRBJ2-7; D might be TRBD2 (5 bases). In germline, CDR1 is MDHEN, CDR2 SYDVKM. The CDR3 runs to 14 residues. The germline V and J ends were trimmed by 4 bases and 0 bases, with 10 bases remaining between them. CDR3 nucleotide sequence: TGTGCCAGCAGTTCATCCCGGGACTCCTACGAGCAGTACCTC. Translating it yields CASSSSRDSYEQYL.

This clonotype has ten or more counts. The J gene is TRBJ1-1, the V gene TRBV27; the D is unclear. Germline values: CDR1 MNHEY, CDR2 SMNVEV (reference sequence). Trimming took off 3 bases at V and 1 base at J, with 15 bases between the two ends. CDR3 length: 16 residues. The DNA for the CDR3 is TGTGCCAGCAGTTTGAGGAGACAACTCTGGAACACTGAAGCTTTCTTT. It yields the protein CASSLRRQLWNTEAFF.

The V gene is TRBV7-3, the J gene TRBJ2-1, with 7 bases fitting TRBD1. The CDR3 has 13 residues. Germline CDR1 reads SGHTA; CDR2 reads FQGTGA. J was trimmed by 13 bases and V by 2 bases; bases with no gene match: 8. CDR3 protein: CASSLSFRDSQFF. The CDR3 DNA sequence: TGTGCCAGCAGCTTATCGTTTCGGGACAGTCAGTTCTTC.

This clonotype has more than one count but fewer than ten. V gene TRBV3-1 combines with J gene TRBJ2-3; 11 bases map to TRBD2. The CDR3 spans 16 residues. Germline V CDR1 and CDR2: LGHDT, YNNKEL (reference sequence). The V segment lost 4 bases and the J segment 3 bases; nucleotides outside the gene matches: 6. Here the CDR3 DNA reads TGTGCCAGCAGCCGCAATCTAGCGGGAGGAACAGATACGCAGTATTTT. Its protein product is CASSRNLAGGTDTQYF.

The sample holds many counts of this clonotype. The V gene is TRBV2, the J gene TRBJ1-3; the D gene is possibly TRBD1 (5 bases). V lost 7 bases and J 8 bases, leaving 12 bases between the germline ends. From germline, CDR1 is SNHLY and CDR2 FYNNEI. This CDR3 has 12 amino acids. The CDR3 nucleotides read TGTGCCAGCACCCAGGCGGGACACACCATATATTTT. Its translation is CASTQAGHTIYF.

The rearrangement joins TRBV20-1 to TRBJ2-3; 11 bases agree with TRBD1. The CDR3 is made up of 14 amino acids. CDR1 and CDR2 (germline): DFQATT, SNEGSKA (reference sequence). The V gene end was trimmed by 4 bases and the J gene end by 6 bases; junction bases not matched to a gene: 6. In nucleotides, the CDR3 is TGCAGTGCTACCCGGGACAGGGGGTTCGATACGCAGTATTTT. Translation: CSATRDRGFDTQYF.

This clonotype has more than one count but fewer than ten. The chain combines TRBV28 with TRBJ2-7; a weak D match, TRBD2 (5 bases). This CDR3 is 14 amino acids long. V was pared by 3 bases and J by 1 base, with 10 bases between. Germline-derived CDR1 and CDR2 are MDHEN and SYDVKM. For the CDR3, the DNA is TGTGCCAGCAGTTTCGGGGTTATGTCCTACGAGCAGTACTTC. It specifies CASSFGVMSYEQYF. The variable domain in full, with the rest retrieved from reference TRBV28 and TRBJ2-7, is DVKVTQSSRYLVKRTGEKVFLECVQDMDHENMFWYRQDPGLGLRLIYFSYDVKMKEKGDIPEGYSVSREKKERFSLILESASTNQTSMYLCASSFGVMSYEQYFGPGTRLTVT.

This chain joins TRBV6-2 or TRBV6-3 and TRBJ2-1, with unresolved D. Trimming took 7 bases from V and 13 from J, leaving 14 bases between them. The V gene's germline CDR1 is MNHEY and CDR2 SVGEGT. This CDR3 is built from 11 residues. CDR3 loop: CASTMSDHQFF. The CDR3 DNA reads TGTGCCAGCACAATGAGCGACCATCAGTTCTTC.

The chain couples TRBV15 to TRBJ1-6, with D possibly being TRBD1 (5 bases). CDR1 is LNHNV and CDR2 is YYDKDF in the germline V gene (reference sequence). Trimming took 0 bases from V and 7 from J, leaving 7 bases between them. The length of the CDR3 is 14 residues. CDR3 in amino acids: CATSRDRDNSPLHF. The CDR3 region has the DNA TGTGCCACCAGCAGAGACAGGGACAATTCACCCCTCCACTTT.

This chain connects TRBV29-1 to TRBJ1-1, with TRBD1 matching over 9 bases. In germline, CDR1 is SQVTM, CDR2 ANQGSEA. This CDR3 comprises 16 residues. With V trimmed by 6 bases and J by 0 bases, 11 bases remained unmatched. The CDR3 sequence is CSVGNYRGQVNTEAFF. In DNA, the CDR3 is TGCAGCGTAGGGAATTACAGGGGGCAGGTGAACACTGAAGCTTTCTTT.

The chain couples TRBV13 to TRBJ2-2; weak D call: TRBD2 (5 bases). Trimming cost V 5 bases and J 3 bases, with 13 bases left between them. The CDR3 sequence is 15 residues long. Looked up from germline, CDR1 is PRHDT and CDR2 is FYEKMQ (reference sequence). The CDR3 protein is CASSTPNGDTGELFF. The CDR3 coding sequence is TGTGCCAGCAGCACTCCAAACGGGGACACCGGGGAGCTGTTTTTT.